This T cell receptor (beta chain) was captured by sequencing in a study of blood T cell repertoires in COVID-19. Study information: Collection of acute and convalescent COVID-19 samples took place in the United States, Italy and Spain. Sample material is recorded as cDNA or gDNA derived from T cells, B-cell-depleted T cells, or PBMCs.

There are 14 residues in the CDR3. Germline trimming cut 6 bases from V and 7 bases from J; bases unmatched to any gene: 8. Germline-derived CDR1 and CDR2 are SGHRS and YFSETQ. Authors' processing steps: Cell counts per sample came from amplifying reference gene primers. Clones were read by immunoSEQ multiplex PCR, and TCRdb kept only the in-frame ones, dropping some. The V and J calls and clone size were taken over from that table, and D and trimming were inferred from the DNA. This sample carries about 320,000 clones, around 89% of them seen once, and the ten largest clones take around 6.6%. This TCR derives from a man between 18 and 29 years old who had recovered from COVID-19. What was sequenced was peripheral blood. The rearrangement links TRBV5-1 to TRBJ1-4, with TRBD1 matching 8 bases. The CDR3 DNA sequence: TGCGCCAGCAAGACCACAGGGGGAATTGAAAAACTGTTTTTT. This translates into CASKTTGGIEKLFF.